Listed below are T cell receptor beta chains from one sample, sequenced in a study of T cells in Graves' hyperthyroidism and ophthalmopathy. In TCRdb, the multiplex PCR reads were re-called with MiXCR into one record per CDR3 protein. The data contain 450,000 to 700,000 distinct CDR3 sequences, 35% to 55% of them singletons. Sequencing was performed on peripheral blood or thyroid tissue (not recorded which). The receptors were gathered from an adult woman with Graves' disease, either hyperthyroidism or ophthalmopathy (not recorded which). Each CDR3 is given with its conserved first and last residue. The D gene is left open where the match is weak. Where a row states a size, it is once, few, many or the class of an expanded clone; other rows omit it.

CDR3nt	CDR3aa	j_gene	abundance	d_gene	len	v_gene
TGCGCCAGCAGCCAAGGCCAGGTGCCTGAAGCTTTCTTT	CASSQGQVPEAFF	TRBJ1-1	many	.	13	TRBV4-1
TGTGCCAGCAGCTTAGCGCGGGGGATCCAAGAGACCCAGTACTTC	CASSLARGIQETQYF	TRBJ2-5	.	TRBD2	15	TRBV7-6
TGTGCCATCAGTGAGTCAGTCCGGGAGCAGTACTTC	CAISESVREQYF	TRBJ2-7	.	.	12	TRBV10-3
TGTGCCAGCAGCTCTCCCGCCCTGGGTGAAAAACTGTTTTTT	CASSSPALGEKLFF	TRBJ1-4	.	.	14	TRBV5-6
TGTGTCAGCAGCGGATTTCAGGGGATTAACTATGGCTACACCTTC	CVSSGFQGINYGYTF	TRBJ1-2	.	.	15	TRBV3-1
TGTGCCATCAGTGGGGGAGCAGGACCCTCCTACGAGCAGTACTTC	CAISGGAGPSYEQYF	TRBJ2-7	few	.	15	TRBV10-3
TGCAGTGCTACAGGCAGAGAGACCCAGCATTTT	CSATGRETQHF	TRBJ1-5	.	.	11	TRBV20-1
TGCAGCGTTAGGAGGGAGCGGACTGAAGCTTTCTTT	CSVRRERTEAFF	TRBJ1-1	many	.	12	TRBV29-1
TGCAGCGTTGAAGATTTGGGGGCTGGGGCCAACGTCCTGACTTTC	CSVEDLGAGANVLTF	TRBJ2-6	.	.	15	TRBV29-1
TGTGCCAGCAGCTACCAGGGGGGGAACACCGGGGAGCTGTTTTTT	CASSYQGGNTGELFF	TRBJ2-2	many	.	15	TRBV9
TGTGCCACCGTGGGGAAGAACACCGGGGAGCTGTTTTTT	CATVGKNTGELFF	TRBJ2-2	once	.	13	TRBV24-1
TGTGCCAGCAGCTCTCCCCGACAGGAAGCTTTCTTT	CASSSPRQEAFF	TRBJ1-1	.	.	12	TRBV12-3/TRBV12-4
TGTGCCAGTAACTCGGGCAGGGCCAACGTCCTGACTTTC	CASNSGRANVLTF	TRBJ2-6	.	.	13	TRBV19
TGTGCCAGCACCCTGGGGACCTATGGCTACACCTTC	CASTLGTYGYTF	TRBJ1-2	once	.	12	TRBV11-2
TGTGCCAGCAGTGCTAGAGTTGGCCGAGGCCTCACCCACGAGCAGTACTTC	CASSARVGRGLTHEQYF	TRBJ2-7	.	.	17	TRBV7-9
TGTGCCAGTAGTAGTGGTCGCAATCAGCCCCAGCATTTT	CASSSGRNQPQHF	TRBJ1-5	many	.	13	TRBV19
TGTGCCAGCTCACCAGAGCAGGGGGCTCAGGACGAGCAGTACTTC	CASSPEQGAQDEQYF	TRBJ2-7	few	TRBD1	15	TRBV18
TGTGCCAGCAGCGGTCAGAGGCAGCCCCAGCATTTT	CASSGQRQPQHF	TRBJ1-5	many	.	12	TRBV19
TGCGCCAGCAGCTTGGGCCCGGGGACAGGGGTTGAGCAGTACTTC	CASSLGPGTGVEQYF	TRBJ2-7	many	TRBD1	15	TRBV5-1
TGTGCCAGCAGCTTATTTGACCAGAGCTCCTACGAGCAGTACTTC	CASSLFDQSSYEQYF	TRBJ2-7	once	.	15	TRBV7-8
TGTGCCAGCAGCTCTCGGACAGCCCGGGATTCACCCCTCCACTTT	CASSSRTARDSPLHF	TRBJ1-6	.	.	15	TRBV9
TGTGCCACCAGGAATAGCGGGAATCCCCACGAGCAGTACTTC	CATRNSGNPHEQYF	TRBJ2-7	.	TRBD2	14	TRBV15
TGTGCCAGCAGCGGAAGGACAGGGCTATCCTACGAGCAGTACTTC	CASSGRTGLSYEQYF	TRBJ2-7	.	TRBD1	15	TRBV2
TGTGCCACCAGCAGATCAGGGACTTCTGGAAACACCATATATTTT	CATSRSGTSGNTIYF	TRBJ1-3	few	.	15	TRBV15
TGTGCCAGCACCGGGCAGAGGGACACTGAAGCTTTCTTT	CASTGQRDTEAFF	TRBJ1-1	many	.	13	TRBV6-6
TGCGCCAGCAGCGCGCACCAAGAGACCCAGTACTTC	CASSAHQETQYF	TRBJ2-5	.	.	12	TRBV5-1
TGCAGTGCTAGAGATCATGCCGGGCCATACGTGGCTGGCTACACCTTC	CSARDHAGPYVAGYTF	TRBJ1-2	.	.	16	TRBV20-1
TGCAGTCTGAGGACTAGCGGATCCTACGAGCAGTACTTC	CSLRTSGSYEQYF	TRBJ2-7	many	TRBD2	13	TRBV20-1
TGTGCCACCAGCAGAGATATAGCAGAAGAGACCCAGTACTTC	CATSRDIAEETQYF	TRBJ2-5	many	.	14	TRBV15
TGTGCCAGCAGCTTAGCGGACAGGAGGTTCGGCTACACCTTC	CASSLADRRFGYTF	TRBJ1-2	many	TRBD1	14	TRBV7-2
TGCGCCAGCAGCGCGGGACTAGCGGGAGCGACCTACGAGCAGTACTTC	CASSAGLAGATYEQYF	TRBJ2-7	once	TRBD2	16	TRBV5-1
TGTGCCAGCAGCTCCAGGGTGGGGGCCAACGTCCTGACTTTC	CASSSRVGANVLTF	TRBJ2-6	many	.	14	TRBV7-8
TGTGCCACCAGCAGAGGACAGGGGCTAAACACTAACTATGGCTACACCTTC	CATSRGQGLNTNYGYTF	TRBJ1-2	many	TRBD1	17	TRBV15
TGTGCCACCAGTGACCCCGGGACTAGCGGGAGCTACGAGCAGTACTTC	CATSDPGTSGSYEQYF	TRBJ2-7	many	TRBD2	16	TRBV24-1
TGTGCCAGCAGAGAAAGGACGGAGGGAAACACCATATATTTT	CASRERTEGNTIYF	TRBJ1-3	few	.	14	TRBV7-7
TGCGCCAGCAGCGAGGGACCTCTTCGGGATCTGTTCTTC	CASSEGPLRDLFF	TRBJ2-5	few	.	13	TRBV5-1
TGTGCCTGGAGTCCCAGGGCCGTTAACACCGGGGAGCTGTTTTTT	CAWSPRAVNTGELFF	TRBJ2-2	.	.	15	TRBV30
TGTGCCAGCAGCTCGAATCGCGGGGGGGAGGGCCCGGCCGGGGAGCTGTTTTTT	CASSSNRGGEGPAGELFF	TRBJ2-2	many	TRBD2	18	TRBV7-2
TGTGCCAGCAGTTTAAGGATCGAGTCTGGCTACACCTTC	CASSLRIESGYTF	TRBJ1-2	many	.	13	TRBV12-3/TRBV12-4